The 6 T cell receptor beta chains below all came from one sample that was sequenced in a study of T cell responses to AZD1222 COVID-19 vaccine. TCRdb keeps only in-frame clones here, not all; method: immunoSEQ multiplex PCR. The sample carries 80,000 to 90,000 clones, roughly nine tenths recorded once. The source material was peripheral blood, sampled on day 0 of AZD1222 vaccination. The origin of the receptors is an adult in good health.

CDR3 sequence reads: CASSHETTGGGNSPLHF. Here the CDR3 DNA reads TGTGCCAGCAGTCACGAAACCACGGGGGGCGGAAATTCACCCCTCCACTTT. The V gene is TRBV6-6, the J gene TRBJ1-6, with D possibly being TRBD1 (6 bases). The CDR3 is 17 residues long. Trimming took off 5 bases at V and 7 bases at J, with 21 bases between the two ends. From germline, CDR1 is MNHNY and CDR2 SVGAGI (reference sequence).

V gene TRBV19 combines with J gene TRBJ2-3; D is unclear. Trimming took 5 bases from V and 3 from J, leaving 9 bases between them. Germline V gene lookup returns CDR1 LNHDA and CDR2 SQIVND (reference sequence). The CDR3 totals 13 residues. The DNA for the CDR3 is TGTGCCAGTAGTTCAGGTTGGACAGATACGCAGTATTTT. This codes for CASSSGWTDTQYF.

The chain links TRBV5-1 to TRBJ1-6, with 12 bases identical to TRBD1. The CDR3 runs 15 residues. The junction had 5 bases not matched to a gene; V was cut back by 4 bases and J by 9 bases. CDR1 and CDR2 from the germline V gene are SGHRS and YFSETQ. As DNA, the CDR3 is TGCGCCAGCAGCGCGGGACAGGGGGCGCGTTCACCCCTCCACTTT. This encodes CASSAGQGARSPLHF.

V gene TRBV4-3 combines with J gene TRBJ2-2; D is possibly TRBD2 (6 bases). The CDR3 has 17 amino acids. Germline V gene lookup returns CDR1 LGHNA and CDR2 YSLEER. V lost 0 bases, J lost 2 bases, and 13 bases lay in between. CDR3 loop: CASSQDAPGANTGELFF. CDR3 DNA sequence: TGCGCCAGCAGCCAAGATGCCCCGGGAGCCAACACCGGGGAGCTGTTTTTT.

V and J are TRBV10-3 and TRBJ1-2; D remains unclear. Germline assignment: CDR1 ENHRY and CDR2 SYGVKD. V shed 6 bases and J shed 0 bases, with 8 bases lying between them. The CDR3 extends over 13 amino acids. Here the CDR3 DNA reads TGTGCCATCAGGGAGGGAGCTAACTATGGCTACACCTTC. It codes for CAIREGANYGYTF.

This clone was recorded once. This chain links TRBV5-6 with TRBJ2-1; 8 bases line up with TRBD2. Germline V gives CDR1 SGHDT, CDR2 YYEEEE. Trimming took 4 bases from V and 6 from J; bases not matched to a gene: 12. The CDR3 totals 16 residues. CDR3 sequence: CASSAWGTSLSNEQFF. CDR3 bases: TGTGCCAGCAGCGCGTGGGGGACTAGTCTTAGCAATGAGCAGTTCTTC. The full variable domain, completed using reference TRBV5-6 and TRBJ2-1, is DAGVTQSPTHLIKTRGQQVTLRCSPKSGHDTVSWYQQALGQGPQFIFQYYEEEERQRGNFPDRFSGHQFPNYSSELNVNALLLGDSALYLCASSAWGTSLSNEQFFGPGTRLTVL.